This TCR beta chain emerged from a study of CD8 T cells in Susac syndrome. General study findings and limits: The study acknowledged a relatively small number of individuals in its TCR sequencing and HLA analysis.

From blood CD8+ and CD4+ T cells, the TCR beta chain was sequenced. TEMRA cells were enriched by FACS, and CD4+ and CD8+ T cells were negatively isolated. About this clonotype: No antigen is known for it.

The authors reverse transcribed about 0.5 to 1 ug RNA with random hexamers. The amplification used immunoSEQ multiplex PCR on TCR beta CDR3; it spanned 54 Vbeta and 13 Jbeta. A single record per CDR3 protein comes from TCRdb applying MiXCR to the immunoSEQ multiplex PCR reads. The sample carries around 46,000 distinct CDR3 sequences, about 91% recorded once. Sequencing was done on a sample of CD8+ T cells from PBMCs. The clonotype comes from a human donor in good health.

The CDR3 protein is CASSPSGTLGEQYF. CDR3 sequence (DNA): TGCGCCAGCAGCCCGAGCGGGACCCTGGGCGAGCAGTACTTC. The chain combines TRBV5-1 with TRBJ2-7; 7 bases align to TRBD2. With V trimmed by 4 bases and J by 6 bases, 10 bases remained unmatched. The CDR3 is 14 amino acids. Germline CDR1 is SGHRS and CDR2 is YFSETQ.